This entry features one T cell receptor beta chain sequence. Antigen unknown. This record belongs to a study of T cell responses to AZD1222 COVID-19 vaccine. The repertoire was sequenced with immunoSEQ multiplex PCR; TCRdb's copy has only in-frame clones and lacks some. The sample records about 110,000 clones, about 91% being singletons. Study-level results: After two AZD1222 doses, spike-specific TCR breadth and depth rose versus day 0. Among those given AZD1222, only 5 to 7 were seropositive at baseline.

Germline assignment: CDR1 KGHSH and CDR2 LQKENI. Trimming stripped 2 bases from V and 5 bases from J, with 7 bases between. The CDR3 runs 13 residues. This material consisted of peripheral blood, taken on day 0 of AZD1222 vaccination. V gene TRBV18 combines with J gene TRBJ2-1; D gene ambiguous. This receptor was taken from an adult in good health. The chain's CDR3 is CASSPLRDNEQFF. CDR3 nucleotide sequence: TGTGCCAGCTCACCATTACGGGACAATGAGCAGTTCTTC.